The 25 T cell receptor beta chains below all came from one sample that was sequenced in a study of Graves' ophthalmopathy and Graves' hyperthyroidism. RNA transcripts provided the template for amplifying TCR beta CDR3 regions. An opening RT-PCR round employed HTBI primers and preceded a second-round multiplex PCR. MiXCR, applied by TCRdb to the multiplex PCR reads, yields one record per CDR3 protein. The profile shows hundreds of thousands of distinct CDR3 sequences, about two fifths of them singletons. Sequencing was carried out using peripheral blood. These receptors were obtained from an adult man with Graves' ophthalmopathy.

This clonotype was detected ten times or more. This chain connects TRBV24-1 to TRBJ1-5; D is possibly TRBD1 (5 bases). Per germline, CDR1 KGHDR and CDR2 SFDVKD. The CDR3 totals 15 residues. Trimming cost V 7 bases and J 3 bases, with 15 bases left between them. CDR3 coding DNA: TGTGCCACCAGGCCCATTCGACAGATCAATCAGCCCCAGCATTTT. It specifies CATRPIRQINQPQHF.

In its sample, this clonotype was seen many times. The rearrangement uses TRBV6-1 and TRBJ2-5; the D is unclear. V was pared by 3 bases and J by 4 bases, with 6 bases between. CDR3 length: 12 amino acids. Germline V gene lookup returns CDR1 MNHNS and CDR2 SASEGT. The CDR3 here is CASSEPPETQYF. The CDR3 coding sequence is TGTGCCAGCAGTGAGCCCCCAGAGACCCAGTACTTC.

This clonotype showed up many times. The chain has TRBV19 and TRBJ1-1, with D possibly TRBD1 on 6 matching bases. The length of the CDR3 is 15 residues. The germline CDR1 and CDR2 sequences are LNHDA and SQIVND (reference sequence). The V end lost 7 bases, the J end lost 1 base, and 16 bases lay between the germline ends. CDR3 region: CASTSTMTGNTEAFF. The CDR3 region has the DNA TGTGCCAGTACAAGCACAATGACAGGGAACACTGAAGCTTTCTTT.

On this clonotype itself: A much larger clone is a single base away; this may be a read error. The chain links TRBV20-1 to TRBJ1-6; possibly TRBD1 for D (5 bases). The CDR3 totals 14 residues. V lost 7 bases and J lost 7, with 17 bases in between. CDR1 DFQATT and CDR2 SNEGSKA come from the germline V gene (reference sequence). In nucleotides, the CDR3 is TGCAGTGTCCCGATGGGACGGAACAATTCACCCCTCCACTTT. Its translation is CSVPMGRNNSPLHF.

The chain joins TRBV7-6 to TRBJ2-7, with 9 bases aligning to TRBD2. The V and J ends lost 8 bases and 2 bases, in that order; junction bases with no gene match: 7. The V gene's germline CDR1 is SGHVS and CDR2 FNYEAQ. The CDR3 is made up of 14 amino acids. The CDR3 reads CASAASSGTYEQYF. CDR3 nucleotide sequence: TGTGCCAGCGCCGCTTCTAGCGGGACCTACGAGCAGTACTTC.

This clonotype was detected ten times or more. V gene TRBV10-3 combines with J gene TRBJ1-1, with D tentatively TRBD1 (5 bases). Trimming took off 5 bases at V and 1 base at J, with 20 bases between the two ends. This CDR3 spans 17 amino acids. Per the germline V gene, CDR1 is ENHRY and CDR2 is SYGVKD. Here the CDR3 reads CAISPREGVFGNTEAFF. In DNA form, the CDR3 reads TGTGCCATCAGTCCCAGGGAAGGGGTATTTGGGAACACTGAAGCTTTCTTT.

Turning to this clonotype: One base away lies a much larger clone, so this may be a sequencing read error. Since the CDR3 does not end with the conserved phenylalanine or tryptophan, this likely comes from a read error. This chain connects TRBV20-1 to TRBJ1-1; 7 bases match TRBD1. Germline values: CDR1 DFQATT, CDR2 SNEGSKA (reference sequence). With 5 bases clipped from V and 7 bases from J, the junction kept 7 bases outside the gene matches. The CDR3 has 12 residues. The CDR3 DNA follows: TGCAGTGCTTACAGGGGATCGGTTGAAGCTTTCCTT. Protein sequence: CSAYRGSVEAFL.

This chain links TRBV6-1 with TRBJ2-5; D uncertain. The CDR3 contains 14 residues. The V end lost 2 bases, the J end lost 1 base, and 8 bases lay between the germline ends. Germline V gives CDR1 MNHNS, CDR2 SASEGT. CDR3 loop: CASSETRTQETQYF. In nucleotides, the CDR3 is TGTGCCAGCAGTGAAACAAGGACCCAAGAGACCCAGTACTTC.

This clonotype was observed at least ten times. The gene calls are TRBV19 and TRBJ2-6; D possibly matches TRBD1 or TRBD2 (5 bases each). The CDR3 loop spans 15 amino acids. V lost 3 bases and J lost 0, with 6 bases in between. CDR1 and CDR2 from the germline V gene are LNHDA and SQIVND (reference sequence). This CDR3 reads CASSMRGSGANVLTF. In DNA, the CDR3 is TGTGCCAGTAGTATGAGGGGCTCTGGGGCCAACGTCCTGACTTTC.

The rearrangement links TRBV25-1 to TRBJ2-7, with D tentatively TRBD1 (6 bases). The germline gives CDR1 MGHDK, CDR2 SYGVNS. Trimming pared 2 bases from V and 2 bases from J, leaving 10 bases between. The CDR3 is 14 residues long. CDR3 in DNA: TGTGCCAGCAGTGAAATGGACAGAACCTACGAGCAGTACTTC. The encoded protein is CASSEMDRTYEQYF.

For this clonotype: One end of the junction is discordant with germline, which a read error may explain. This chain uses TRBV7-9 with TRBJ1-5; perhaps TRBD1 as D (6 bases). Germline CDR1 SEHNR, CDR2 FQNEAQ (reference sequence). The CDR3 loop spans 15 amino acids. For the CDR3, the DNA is TGCGCCAGCAGGGAGGACAGCGGGGGCAATCAGCCCCAGCATTTT. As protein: CASREDSGGNQPQHF.

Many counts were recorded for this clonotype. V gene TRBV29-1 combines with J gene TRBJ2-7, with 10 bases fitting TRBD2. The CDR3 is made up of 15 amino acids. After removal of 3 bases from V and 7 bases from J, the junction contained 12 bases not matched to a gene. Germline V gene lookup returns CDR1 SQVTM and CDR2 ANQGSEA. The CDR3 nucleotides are TGCAGCGTTGAGGCGGCTAGCGGGAGTCCGGGGGAGCAGTACTTC. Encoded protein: CSVEAASGSPGEQYF.

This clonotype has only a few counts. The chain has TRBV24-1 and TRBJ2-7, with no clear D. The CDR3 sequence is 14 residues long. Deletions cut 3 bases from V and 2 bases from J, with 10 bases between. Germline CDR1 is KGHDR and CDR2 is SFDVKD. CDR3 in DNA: TGTGCCACCAGTGATCGCCGGGCCCCCTACGAGCAGTACTTC. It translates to CATSDRRAPYEQYF.

The CDR3 here is CASSGLDARSNIQYF. The DNA of the CDR3 is TGTGCCAGCAGTGGCCTGGACGCGAGATCTAACATTCAGTACTTC. The V and J genes are TRBV25-1 and TRBJ2-4; D call uncertain. Germline loops: CDR1 MGHDK, CDR2 SYGVNS. The CDR3 runs 15 residues. Deletions cut 4 bases from V and 7 bases from J, with 17 bases between.

The CDR3 sequence is CAISTGGLDTEAFF. The DNA of the CDR3 is TGTGCCATCAGTACAGGGGGCTTGGACACTGAAGCTTTCTTT. The V and J genes are TRBV10-3 and TRBJ1-1; 9 bases are shared with TRBD1. The CDR3 contains 14 residues. After removal of 5 bases from V and 3 bases from J, the junction contained 4 bases not matched to a gene. From germline, CDR1 is ENHRY and CDR2 SYGVKD.

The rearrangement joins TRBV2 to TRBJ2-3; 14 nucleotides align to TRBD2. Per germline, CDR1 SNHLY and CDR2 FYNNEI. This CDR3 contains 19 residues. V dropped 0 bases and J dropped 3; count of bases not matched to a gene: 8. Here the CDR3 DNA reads TGTGCCAGCAGTGAAGCGGGGACTAGCGGGAGTGTGAGGACAGATACGCAGTATTTT. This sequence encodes CASSEAGTSGSVRTDTQYF.

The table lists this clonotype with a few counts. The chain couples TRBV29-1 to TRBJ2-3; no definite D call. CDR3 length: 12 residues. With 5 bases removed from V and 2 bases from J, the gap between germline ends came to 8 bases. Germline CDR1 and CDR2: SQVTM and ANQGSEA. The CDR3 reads CSVWSYTDTQYF. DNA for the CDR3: TGCAGCGTTTGGAGTTACACAGATACGCAGTATTTT.

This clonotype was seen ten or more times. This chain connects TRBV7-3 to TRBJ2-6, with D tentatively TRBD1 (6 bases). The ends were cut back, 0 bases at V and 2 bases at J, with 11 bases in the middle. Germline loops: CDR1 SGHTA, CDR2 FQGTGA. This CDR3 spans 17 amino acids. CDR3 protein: CASSLTGAGAGANVLTF. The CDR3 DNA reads TGTGCCAGCAGCTTAACGGGGGCAGGGGCTGGGGCCAACGTCCTGACTTTC.

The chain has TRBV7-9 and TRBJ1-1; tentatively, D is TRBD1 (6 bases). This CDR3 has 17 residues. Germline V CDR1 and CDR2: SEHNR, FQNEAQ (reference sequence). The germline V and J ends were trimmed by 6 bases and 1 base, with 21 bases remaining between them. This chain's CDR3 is CASSPSSSRGGNTEAFF. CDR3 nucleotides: TGTGCCAGCAGTCCGTCATCGTCCAGGGGAGGGAACACTGAAGCTTTCTTT.

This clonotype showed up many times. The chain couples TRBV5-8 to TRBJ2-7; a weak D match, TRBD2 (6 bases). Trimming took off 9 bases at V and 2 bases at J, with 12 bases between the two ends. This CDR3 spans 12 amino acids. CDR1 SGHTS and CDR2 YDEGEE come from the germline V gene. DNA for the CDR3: TGTGCCATCGGGACTGATACCTACGAGCAGTACTTC. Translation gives CAIGTDTYEQYF.

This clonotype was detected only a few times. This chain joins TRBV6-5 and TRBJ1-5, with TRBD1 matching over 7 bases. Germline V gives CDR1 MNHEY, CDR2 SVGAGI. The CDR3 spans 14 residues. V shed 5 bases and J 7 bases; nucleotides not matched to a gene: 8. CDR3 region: CASSEGQEGQPQHF. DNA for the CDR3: TGTGCCAGCAGTGAAGGACAGGAGGGACAGCCCCAGCATTTT.

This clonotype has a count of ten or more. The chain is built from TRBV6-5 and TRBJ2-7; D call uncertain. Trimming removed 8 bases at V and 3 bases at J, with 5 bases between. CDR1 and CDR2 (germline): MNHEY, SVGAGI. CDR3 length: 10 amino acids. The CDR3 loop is CASGDYEQYF. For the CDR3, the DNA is TGTGCCAGCGGGGACTACGAGCAGTACTTC.

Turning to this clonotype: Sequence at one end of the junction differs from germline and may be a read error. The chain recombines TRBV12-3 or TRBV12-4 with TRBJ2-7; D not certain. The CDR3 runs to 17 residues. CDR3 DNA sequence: TGTGTCAGCAGCCAAGAGTTCCCCCCGAGACAACCCTACGAGCAGTACTTC. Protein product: CVSSQEFPPRQPYEQYF.

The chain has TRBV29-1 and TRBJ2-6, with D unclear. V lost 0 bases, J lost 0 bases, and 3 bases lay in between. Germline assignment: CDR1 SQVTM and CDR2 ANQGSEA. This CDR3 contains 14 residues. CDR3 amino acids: CSVEESSGANVLTF. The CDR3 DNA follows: TGCAGCGTTGAAGAAAGCTCTGGGGCCAACGTCCTGACTTTC.

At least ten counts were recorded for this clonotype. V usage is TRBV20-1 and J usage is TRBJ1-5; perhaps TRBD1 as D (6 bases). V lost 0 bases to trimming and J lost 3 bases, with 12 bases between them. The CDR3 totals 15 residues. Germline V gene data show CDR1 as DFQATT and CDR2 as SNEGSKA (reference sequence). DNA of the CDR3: TGCAGTGCTAGAGAGGCCAGGGGAAACAATCAGCCCCAGCATTTT. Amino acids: CSAREARGNNQPQHF.